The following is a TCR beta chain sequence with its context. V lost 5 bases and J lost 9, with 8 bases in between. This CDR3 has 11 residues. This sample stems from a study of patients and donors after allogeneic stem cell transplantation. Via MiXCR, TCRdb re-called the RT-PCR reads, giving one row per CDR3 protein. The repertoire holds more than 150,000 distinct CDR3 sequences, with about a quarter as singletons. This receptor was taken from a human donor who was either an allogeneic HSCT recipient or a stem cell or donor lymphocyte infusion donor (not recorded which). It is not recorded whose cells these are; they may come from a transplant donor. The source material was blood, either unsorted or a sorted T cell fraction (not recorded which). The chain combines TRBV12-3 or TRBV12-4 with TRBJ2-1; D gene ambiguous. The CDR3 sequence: CASSPNREQFF. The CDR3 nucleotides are TGTGCCAGCAGTCCAAACCGTGAGCAGTTCTTC.